There are a few counts of the clone carrying this T cell receptor beta chain. What it binds is unknown. This record comes from a study of T-cell memory formation after mild COVID-19. General study findings and limits: Detection of some responders pre-infection suggested pre-existing cross-reactive memory T cells participated. Contracting CD4+ clones lay largely in CM and EM, with CD8+ ones residing in EMRA. A second wave expanding day 15 to 37 was CD4+-biased; contracting clones were balanced.

J gave up 4 bases and V 1 base, and 8 bases lay outside the gene matches. From germline, CDR1 is LGHNA and CDR2 YSLEER. The CDR3 totals 17 residues. MiXCR, applied by TCRdb to the 5' RACE reads, yields one record per CDR3 protein. Of 110,000 to 150,000 distinct CDR3 sequences in the sample, 20% to 25% were seen once. The receptor was derived from an adult woman who had mild COVID-19 (a few samples of this study predate the infection). Cell type and time point are not known. Input material: PBMCs or a T cell subset sorted from them (not recorded which). The rearrangement joins TRBV4-3 to TRBJ2-1, with 9 positions matching TRBD1. CDR3 sequence reads: CASSQGPRQGVYNEQFF. The CDR3 region has the DNA TGCGCCAGCAGCCAAGGGCCGAGACAGGGGGTTTACAATGAGCAGTTCTTC.